One sample yielded the 20 T cell receptor beta chains listed below, sequenced in a study of cytomegalovirus exposure and HLA in healthy donors. The study ran its PCR with 60 Vbeta and 13 Jbeta primers. Repertoires were generated with immunoSEQ multiplex PCR, while TCRdb's copy carries only in-frame clones and drops some. Counted here are under 50,000 clones, 55% to 75% occurring once; the ten biggest clones make up less than 20%. The sample consisted of PBMCs. The receptors originated from a man between 45 and 60 years old in good health and CMV-seropositive.

This clone was found a few times. V and J are TRBV11-3 and TRBJ1-6, with D unclear. The CDR3 is made up of 15 amino acids. CDR1 and CDR2 (germline): SGHNT, YENEEA. V dropped 3 bases and J dropped 0 bases, with 6 bases sitting between them. CDR3 loop: CASSLGASYNSPLHF. The CDR3 DNA reads TGTGCCAGCAGCTTGGGAGCCTCCTATAATTCACCCCTCCACTTT.

The chain couples TRBV4-2 to TRBJ2-6, with a tentative D call TRBD2 (5 bases). The CDR3 runs to 17 residues. Trimming pared 2 bases from V and 2 bases from J, leaving 13 bases between. Germline CDR1 is LGHNA and CDR2 is YNFKEQ. CDR3 amino acids: CASSQLNHGAGANVLTF. DNA for the CDR3: TGTGCCAGCAGCCAACTTAACCACGGGGCTGGGGCCAACGTCCTGACTTTC.

V gene TRBV12-5 combines with J gene TRBJ2-2; 10 bases line up with TRBD1. Germline-derived CDR1 and CDR2 are LGHNT and FRNRAP. This CDR3 region has 19 residues. V lost 4 bases, J lost 4 bases, and 15 bases stayed unmatched. The CDR3 region has the DNA TGTGCTAGTGGTTCGAACCGGGACAGGGGACCTCTGGGCACCGGGGAGCTGTTTTTT. This encodes CASGSNRDRGPLGTGELFF.

The rearrangement links TRBV5-4 to TRBJ1-1, with 7 bases aligning to TRBD1. CDR3 length: 13 residues. Trimming removed 4 bases from V and 5 bases from J; junction bases left unmatched: 5. Germline CDR1 SGHNT, CDR2 YYREEE (reference sequence). The CDR3 DNA is TGTGCCAGCAGCCGACAGGGTAAAACTGAAGCTTTCTTT. It specifies CASSRQGKTEAFF.

The genes are TRBV28 and TRBJ1-2; no clear D. The CDR3 is 16 residues long. Per germline, CDR1 MDHEN and CDR2 SYDVKM. The ends were cut back, 1 base at V and 1 base at J, with 13 bases in the middle. In nucleotides, the CDR3 is TGTGCCAGCAGTTTATTCGACGTCGGGTTTAACTATGGCTACACCTTC. Protein sequence: CASSLFDVGFNYGYTF.

This clone turned up a few times. The chain employs TRBV9 and TRBJ1-4, with 9 bases that match TRBD1. V shed 4 bases and J 7 bases; nucleotides not matched to a gene: 8. There are 15 residues in the CDR3. Per germline, CDR1 SGDLS and CDR2 YYNGEE. CDR3 sequence: CASSSTGTGTEKLFF. DNA of the CDR3: TGTGCCAGCAGCTCGACCGGGACAGGGACTGAAAAACTGTTTTTT.

The V call is TRBV9, the J call TRBJ2-7; possibly TRBD2 for D (5 bases). In germline, CDR1 is SGDLS, CDR2 YYNGEE. V lost 0 bases and J 1 base, leaving 8 bases between the germline ends. The CDR3 length is 14 residues. As DNA, the CDR3 is TGTGCCAGCAGCGTAGGTGGGGAGTCCTACGAGCAGTACTTC. Amino acid sequence: CASSVGGESYEQYF.

The chain joins TRBV27 to TRBJ2-5, with 8 bases that match TRBD1. The CDR3 spans 12 residues. V trimming: 5 bases; J trimming: 4 bases; junction bases outside the gene matches: 0. Germline V gives CDR1 MNHEY, CDR2 SMNVEV (reference sequence). The chain's CDR3 is CASSQGAETQYF. CDR3 in DNA: TGTGCCAGCAGTCAGGGGGCAGAGACCCAGTACTTC.

The gene calls are TRBV9 and TRBJ1-1; 10 positions match TRBD1. CDR3 length: 14 amino acids. Germline CDR1 SGDLS, CDR2 YYNGEE. Germline trimming cut 4 bases from V and 4 bases from J; bases unmatched to any gene: 4. CDR3 nucleotides: TGTGCCAGCAGCTCAGGACAGGGGGGCACTGAAGCTTTCTTT. As protein: CASSSGQGGTEAFF. Looking up the rest from reference TRBV9 and TRBJ1-1 gives the full variable domain: DSGVTQTPKHLITATGQRVTLRCSPRSGDLSVYWYQQSLDQGLQFLIQYYNGEERAKGNILERFSAQQFPDLHSELNLSSLELGDSALYFCASSSGQGGTEAFFGQGTRLTVV.

The chain recombines TRBV12-5 with TRBJ1-2, with 9 positions matching TRBD1. CDR1 and CDR2 from the germline V gene are LGHNT and FRNRAP. After removal of 5 bases from V and 0 bases from J, the junction contained 4 bases not matched to a gene. This CDR3 spans 15 amino acids. The CDR3 here is CASGLGQGPNYGYTF. CDR3 DNA: TGTGCTAGTGGTCTCGGACAGGGGCCTAACTATGGCTACACCTTC.

V is TRBV7-2 and J is TRBJ2-1; tentatively, D is TRBD2 (5 bases). Germline V gives CDR1 SGHTA, CDR2 FQGNSA. There are 14 residues in the CDR3. The V gene lost 4 bases and the J gene lost 6 bases, with 13 bases spanning the gap. The CDR3 is CASSSDRRGNEQFF. The CDR3 DNA reads TGTGCCAGCAGCTCCGACCGTCGGGGCAATGAGCAGTTCTTC.

This clone was recorded a few times. The gene calls are TRBV2 and TRBJ1-2; 12 bases map to TRBD1. V lost 5 bases to trimming and J lost 7 bases; unmatched junction nucleotides: 5. The germline gives CDR1 SNHLY, CDR2 FYNNEI. The CDR3 extends over 14 amino acids. Here the CDR3 reads CASSTGTGGLGYTF. The CDR3 DNA sequence: TGTGCCAGCAGTACCGGGACAGGGGGCCTTGGCTACACCTTC.

This chain joins TRBV5-1 and TRBJ1-6; TRBD1 matches at 10 bases. Trimming removed 5 bases from V and 6 bases from J; junction bases left unmatched: 5. Germline V gene sequence: CDR1 SGHRS, CDR2 YFSETQ. The CDR3 runs to 15 residues. CDR3 sequence reads: CASSDDRGPNSPLHF. The DNA of the CDR3 is TGCGCCAGCAGTGACGACAGGGGGCCTAATTCACCCCTCCACTTT.

The chain recombines TRBV4-3 with TRBJ1-1; D not resolved. The CDR3 is made up of 15 amino acids. Trimming pared 0 bases from V and 1 base from J, leaving 9 bases between. Germline values: CDR1 LGHNA, CDR2 YSLEER. This CDR3 reads CASSQDFVSNTEAFF. The CDR3 coding sequence is TGCGCCAGCAGCCAAGATTTTGTCTCGAACACTGAAGCTTTCTTT.

The chain is built from TRBV7-2 and TRBJ1-1; D remains ambiguous. Between the trimmed V and J ends, which lost 6 bases and 1 base, there was a span of 12 bases. The CDR3 is 14 residues long. Per the germline V gene, CDR1 is SGHTA and CDR2 is FQGNSA. The CDR3, as DNA: TGTGCCAGCAGGCTCGATACTGGGAACACTGAAGCTTTCTTT. Its translation: CASRLDTGNTEAFF.

The V gene is TRBV6-5, the J gene TRBJ2-7, with a tentative D call TRBD2 (6 bases). CDR3 length: 12 residues. CDR1 is MNHEY and CDR2 is SVGAGI in the germline V gene. The germline V and J ends were trimmed by 4 bases and 5 bases, with 9 bases remaining between them. The CDR3 DNA reads as TGTGCCAGCAGTTCCGGGGGAGACGAGCAGTACTTC. As protein: CASSSGGDEQYF.

Written as DNA, the CDR3 is TGTGCCAGCAGTGCGACAGGAACCTCCTACAATGAGCAGTTCTTC. This gives the protein CASSATGTSYNEQFF. The J gene is TRBJ2-1, the V gene TRBV2; D is possibly TRBD1 (6 bases). Germline CDR1 SNHLY, CDR2 FYNNEI. V was cut by 4 bases and J by 0 bases, with 10 bases left in between. This CDR3 spans 15 amino acids.

V usage is TRBV5-1 and J usage is TRBJ2-1; possible D gene TRBD2, 6 bases. This CDR3 spans 15 amino acids. Trimming cost V 8 bases and J 0 bases, with 15 bases left between them. Germline lookup yields CDR1 SGHRS and CDR2 YFSETQ. The CDR3 protein is CASKDGGSSYNEQFF. The CDR3 coding sequence is TGCGCCAGTAAAGACGGGGGTAGCTCCTACAATGAGCAGTTCTTC.

The chain combines TRBV6-6 with TRBJ2-5; 7 bases align to TRBD2. The CDR3 runs 12 residues. CDR1 and CDR2 (germline): MNHNY, SVGAGI (reference sequence). CDR3 nucleotides: TGTGCTATGGGGGGGGGAGAAGAGACCCAGTACTTC. Its translation: CAMGGGEETQYF.

The chain couples TRBV5-4 to TRBJ2-5, with D possibly TRBD2 on 7 matching bases. CDR1 is SGHNT and CDR2 is YYREEE in the germline V gene (reference sequence). V gave up 1 base and J gave up 5 bases, with 9 bases separating them. The CDR3 contains 13 residues. The CDR3 spells CASSLRGAETQYF. CDR3 bases: TGTGCCAGCAGCTTGCGGGGGGCTGAGACCCAGTACTTC.